This entry lists 17 T cell receptor beta chains sequenced from one sample in a study of vaccination and CD4 T cells after COVID-19. Treatment denoted: 10-day PBMC culture with coronavirus spike peptide pools or control peptides (ViraFEST assay). These receptors have no known antigen. The study sequenced cultured CD4+ T cell DNA using the Oncomine TCR Beta short-read assay. TCRdb used MiXCR to reprocess the PCR reads, holding one entry per CDR3 protein. The data show about 14,000 distinct CDR3 sequences, roughly 55% seen once. Sequencing was done on a sample of CD4+ T cells from blood, cultured in vitro. The receptors shown here come from a human donor who had recovered from COVID-19.

The rearrangement uses TRBV27 and TRBJ1-5; a possible D gene is TRBD1 (6 bases). The CDR3 contains 15 residues. Trimming pared 3 bases from V and 1 base from J, leaving 10 bases between. Per the germline V gene, CDR1 is MNHEY and CDR2 is SMNVEV (reference sequence). The CDR3 here is CASSFQRGSNQPQHF. The CDR3 nucleotides read TGTGCCAGCAGTTTTCAGAGGGGGAGCAATCAGCCCCAGCATTTT.

The chain employs TRBV6-1 and TRBJ2-3, with D hard to call. V was clipped by 3 bases and J by 4 bases, with 8 bases between them. Germline values: CDR1 MNHNS, CDR2 SASEGT. The CDR3 runs 13 residues. The CDR3 DNA follows: TGTGCCAGCAGTGACCGGCCCCCAGATACGCAGTATTTT. Its protein is CASSDRPPDTQYF.

This clonotype appeared a few times. This sequence joins TRBV7-8 and TRBJ1-2; perhaps TRBD1 as D (5 bases). The germline CDR1 and CDR2 sequences are SGHVS and FQNEAQ. The CDR3 totals 15 residues. Trimming pared 5 bases from V and 3 bases from J, leaving 16 bases between. DNA of the CDR3: TGTGCCAGCAGCCAGGGCATCAACGGCGACTATGGCTACACCTTC. This codes for CASSQGINGDYGYTF.

V and J are TRBV6-1 and TRBJ1-5, with 8 bases identical to TRBD1. V was clipped by 6 bases and J by 6 bases; unmatched bases: 7. This CDR3 spans 14 amino acids. Germline CDR1 is MNHNS and CDR2 is SASEGT. The CDR3 nucleotides are TGTGCCAGCAGGGAGCAGGGGGCGAGTCAGCCCCAGCATTTT. Protein sequence: CASREQGASQPQHF.

As to this clonotype: At one end, the junction sequence differs from germline, possibly due to a read error. This chain joins TRBV20-1 and TRBJ2-4; D might be TRBD2 (5 bases). Looked up from germline, CDR1 is DFQATT and CDR2 is SNEGSKA (reference sequence). The CDR3 has 16 residues. The CDR3 is CSARDRTGLHANTQYF. CDR3 coding DNA: TGCAGTGCTAGAGATCGGACTGGATTGCACGCAAACACTCAGTACTTC.

This sequence joins TRBV18 and TRBJ2-3; 8 bases align to TRBD1. V dropped 1 base and J dropped 9; count of bases not matched to a gene: 9. The CDR3 runs to 15 residues. Per germline, CDR1 KGHSH and CDR2 LQKENI. CDR3 DNA: TGTGCCAGCTCACCACGACCAGGGGGCGGAGGGACGCAGTATTTT. Translation: CASSPRPGGGGTQYF. The whole variable domain, filled in from reference TRBV18 and TRBJ2-3, reads NAGVMQNPRHLVRRRGQEARLRCSPMKGHSHVYWYRQLPEEGLKFMVYLQKENIIDESGMPKERFSAEFPKEGPSILRIQQVVRGDSAAYFCASSPRPGGGGTQYFGPGTRLTVL.

A remark on this clonotype: A read error may produce the germline difference seen at one junction end. The rearrangement joins TRBV6-1 to TRBJ2-5, with D unresolved. The germline V gene encodes CDR1 MNHNS and CDR2 SASEGT. CDR3 size: 15 residues. CDR3 bases: TGTGCCATCAGTGAGTCTGCACAGAATCTAGAGACCCAGTACTTC. Its translation: CAISESAQNLETQYF.

V gene TRBV2 combines with J gene TRBJ2-2; D is possibly TRBD1 (6 bases). The CDR3 totals 14 residues. Trimming took 6 bases from V and 5 from J, leaving 13 bases between them. From germline, CDR1 is SNHLY and CDR2 FYNNEI. The CDR3 nucleotides read TGTGCCAGCAGAACAGGGTTGGAGACCGGGGAGCTGTTTTTT. Translated: CASRTGLETGELFF.

This chain connects TRBV20-1 to TRBJ2-4, with a possible D match to TRBD2 (5 bases). Between the trimmed V and J ends, which lost 0 bases and 6 bases, there was a span of 18 bases. The CDR3 runs 16 residues. The V gene's germline CDR1 is DFQATT and CDR2 SNEGSKA (reference sequence). The DNA for the CDR3 is TGCAGTGCTAGAGATCGGACTGGATTGCACGCAAACATTCAGTACTTC. Its protein is CSARDRTGLHANIQYF.

The chain links TRBV7-3 to TRBJ2-3; D uncertain. Trimming took off 4 bases at V and 5 bases at J, with 7 bases between the two ends. Germline CDR1 reads SGHTA; CDR2 reads FQGTGA. This CDR3 spans 12 amino acids. CDR3 in amino acids: CASSSVGDTQYF. The CDR3 DNA follows: TGTGCCAGCAGCTCGGTGGGAGATACGCAGTATTTT.

This chain joins TRBV6-1 and TRBJ2-7, with D perhaps matching TRBD2 (6 bases). Trimming removed 3 bases at V and 7 bases at J, with 13 bases between. CDR1 is MNHNS and CDR2 is SASEGT in the germline V gene. The CDR3 spans 13 residues. Here the CDR3 DNA reads TGTGCCAGCAGTGATAGTGTCGGGGGAGAGCAGTACTTC. The encoded protein is CASSDSVGGEQYF.

The chain recombines TRBV7-9 with TRBJ1-4; TRBD1 matches at 9 bases. The V and J ends lost 5 bases and 3 bases, in that order; junction bases with no gene match: 7. Germline-derived CDR1 and CDR2 are SEHNR and FQNEAQ (reference sequence). This CDR3 comprises 16 residues. Here the CDR3 reads CASSPTGGMANEKLFF. In DNA, the CDR3 is TGTGCCAGCAGCCCTACAGGGGGCATGGCTAATGAAAAACTGTTTTTT.

This chain uses TRBV29-1 with TRBJ2-1; no reliable D call. Per the germline V gene, CDR1 is SQVTM and CDR2 is ANQGSEA. CDR3 length: 14 residues. V lost 5 bases, J lost 9 bases, and 20 bases lay in between. Written as DNA, the CDR3 is TGCAGCGTTATTTACGACCCAGCTGGTGGTGAGCAGTTCTTC. Its translation is CSVIYDPAGGEQFF.

There are a few counts of this clonotype. The genes are TRBV15 and TRBJ1-5, with 9 bases lining up with TRBD1. Trimming took 5 bases from V and 6 from J; bases not matched to a gene: 2. The CDR3 spans 13 residues. Germline CDR1 reads LNHNV; CDR2 reads YYDKDF (reference sequence). In DNA form, the CDR3 reads TGTGCCACCAGCGGGGACAGGGTTCAGCCCCAGCATTTT. This gives the protein CATSGDRVQPQHF.

J is TRBJ1-2 and V is TRBV7-2; D gene unclear. The CDR3 sequence is 14 residues long. Germline V gives CDR1 SGHTA, CDR2 FQGNSA. Trimming cost V 2 bases and J 2 bases, with 9 bases left between them. The DNA of the CDR3 is TGTGCCAGCAGCTTAAACTGGGCAAACTATGGCTACACCTTC. This encodes CASSLNWANYGYTF.

This clonotype was counted only a few times. The chain is built from TRBV20-1 and TRBJ2-2, with TRBD2 as a possible D gene (6 bases). This CDR3 spans 14 amino acids. Per germline, CDR1 DFQATT and CDR2 SNEGSKA (reference sequence). Trimming took off 3 bases at V and 1 base at J, with 9 bases between the two ends. The CDR3 nucleotides are TGCAGTGCTAGTACTAGCCGGAACACCGGGGAGCTGTTTTTT. It codes for CSASTSRNTGELFF.

This clonotype has only a few counts. This rearrangement joins TRBV20-1 to TRBJ2-6; TRBD2 matches 10 bases. The CDR3 is made up of 17 amino acids. The V segment lost 3 bases and the J segment 1 base; nucleotides outside the gene matches: 6. Germline V lookup: CDR1 DFQATT, CDR2 SNEGSKA (reference sequence). CDR3 residues: CSASIGTSASGANVLTF. The CDR3 DNA reads TGCAGTGCTAGCATAGGGACTAGCGCGTCTGGGGCCAACGTCCTGACTTTC.